This passage covers 15 T cell receptor beta chains from one sample sequenced in a study of blood T cell repertoires in COVID-19. Data came from immunoSEQ multiplex PCR; TCRdb stores just in-frame clones and leaves some out. The data contain 200,000 to 250,000 clones, roughly 87% of them singletons. The sequenced material came from PBMCs or T cells enriched from blood (not recorded which). These receptors all come from a man younger than 35 with acute COVID-19.

This clone was recorded only once. The rearrangement uses TRBV25-1 and TRBJ2-5, with 7 bases fitting TRBD1. This CDR3 region has 14 residues. The germline CDR1 and CDR2 sequences are MGHDK and SYGVNS. Germline trimming cut 7 bases from V and 2 bases from J; bases unmatched to any gene: 7. The CDR3, as DNA: TGTGCCAGCACCCCTTGGACAGGTCAAGAGACCCAGTACTTC. It codes for CASTPWTGQETQYF.

V gene TRBV25-1 combines with J gene TRBJ2-3, with 7 bases matching TRBD2. The CDR3 sequence is 13 residues long. Losses at the gene ends were 4 bases for V and 3 bases for J; bases not matched to a gene: 1. Germline V gene lookup returns CDR1 MGHDK and CDR2 SYGVNS. In DNA, the CDR3 is TGTGCCAGCAGTGCGCGGGAGACAGATACGCAGTATTTT. This encodes CASSARETDTQYF. The full variable domain, rest sourced from reference TRBV25-1 and TRBJ2-3, is EADIYQTPRYLVIGTGKKITLECSQTMGHDKMYWYQQDPGMELHLIHYSYGVNSTEKGDLSSESTVSRIRTEHFPLTLESARPSHTSQYLCASSARETDTQYFGPGTRLTVL.

This clone was seen more than once but under ten times. The genes are TRBV29-1 and TRBJ2-1, with 9 bases that match TRBD1. Germline V gives CDR1 SQVTM, CDR2 ANQGSEA. There are 17 residues in the CDR3. The trim removed 6 bases at V and 7 bases at J, leaving 19 bases unmatched. The CDR3 nucleotides read TGCAGCGTCGGCCCTTCCGTGGGGACAGGGTTAAGGAATGAGCAGTTCTTC. Its protein is CSVGPSVGTGLRNEQFF.

This clone occurred a few times. CDR3 sequence (DNA): TGTGCCAGCAGAGGACAGGGGGCAGGGTATGGCTACACCTTC. Protein product: CASRGQGAGYGYTF. J is TRBJ1-2 and V is TRBV2; 11 bases are shared with TRBD1. CDR3 length equals 14 residues. J gave up 5 bases and V 6 bases, and 5 bases lay outside the gene matches. CDR1 SNHLY and CDR2 FYNNEI come from the germline V gene.

The J gene is TRBJ2-2, the V gene TRBV5-4; 9 nucleotides align to TRBD2. In germline, CDR1 is SGHNT, CDR2 YYREEE (reference sequence). Losses at the gene ends were 0 bases for V and 7 bases for J; bases not matched to a gene: 4. This CDR3 has 15 amino acids. CDR3 nucleotides: TGTGCCAGCAGCTTGGGACTAGCGGAGATCGGGGAGCTGTTTTTT. Its translation: CASSLGLAEIGELFF.

The chain joins TRBV5-6 to TRBJ2-7; no firm D call. The V end lost 4 bases, the J end lost 0 bases, and 8 bases lay between the germline ends. Germline V gives CDR1 SGHDT, CDR2 YYEEEE. The CDR3 consists of 13 residues. The CDR3 loop reads CASSLPSSYEQYF. CDR3 nucleotides: TGTGCCAGCAGCCTCCCTAGCTCCTACGAGCAGTACTTC.

CDR3 DNA sequence: TGTGCCAGCAGCCCCGCGGGGATGAACACTGAAGCTTTCTTT. Translated: CASSPAGMNTEAFF. This rearrangement joins TRBV5-4 to TRBJ1-1; D not resolved. Deletions cut 4 bases from V and 0 bases from J, with 10 bases between. CDR1 and CDR2 from the germline V gene are SGHNT and YYREEE (reference sequence). The CDR3 totals 14 residues.

This chain joins TRBV6-5 and TRBJ2-5; tentative D call: TRBD2 (5 bases). The V end lost 7 bases, the J end lost 11 bases, and 26 bases lay between the germline ends. The germline V gene encodes CDR1 MNHEY and CDR2 SVGAGI. The CDR3 is made up of 15 amino acids. CDR3 sequence (DNA): TGTGCCAGCACCCCCACGGGAACGGCGGATGCGGCGCAGTACTTC. Its translation is CASTPTGTADAAQYF.

This sequence joins TRBV9 and TRBJ2-3; 7 bases line up with TRBD2. After removal of 0 bases from V and 4 bases from J, the junction contained 8 bases not matched to a gene. This CDR3 is 16 amino acids long. Germline CDR1 SGDLS, CDR2 YYNGEE. The CDR3 spells CASSVVGGSSADTQYF. DNA for the CDR3: TGTGCCAGCAGCGTAGTGGGCGGGAGTAGTGCAGATACGCAGTATTTT.

V is TRBV28 and J is TRBJ1-4; D call uncertain. The CDR3 spans 13 residues. Germline-derived CDR1 and CDR2 are MDHEN and SYDVKM. The ends were cut back, 2 bases at V and 2 bases at J, with 3 bases in the middle. CDR3 sequence: CASSLETNEKLFF. The CDR3, as DNA: TGTGCCAGCAGTTTAGAGACTAATGAAAAACTGTTTTTT.

CDR3 in amino acids: CASSYQWTGNSPLHF. The CDR3 bases are TGTGCCAGCAGCTACCAATGGACAGGGAATTCACCCCTCCACTTT. V usage is TRBV5-5 and J usage is TRBJ1-6; 8 bases fit TRBD1. The length of the CDR3 is 15 residues. The V gene end was trimmed by 3 bases and the J gene end by 7 bases; junction bases not matched to a gene: 6. Germline CDR1 is SGHKS and CDR2 is YYEKEE (reference sequence).

This clone was found once. This sequence joins TRBV2 and TRBJ2-7; 7 bases are shared with TRBD1. V lost 4 bases, J lost 2 bases, and 5 bases stayed unmatched. Germline-derived CDR1 and CDR2 are SNHLY and FYNNEI. This CDR3 has 14 amino acids. Here the CDR3 DNA reads TGTGCCAGCAGTGTGCACAGGGGCCCCTACGAGCAGTACTTC. Protein sequence: CASSVHRGPYEQYF.

This clone was observed a handful of times. Other DNA sequences from this sample encode an identical CDR3 as well. CDR3 protein: CASSLDTSYEQYF. The CDR3 nucleotides are TGCGCCAGCAGCTTAGACACCTCCTACGAGCAGTACTTC. The V gene is TRBV5-1, the J gene TRBJ2-7; D is uncertain. V lost 2 bases to trimming and J lost 0 bases, with 6 bases between them. Germline V gene lookup returns CDR1 SGHRS and CDR2 YFSETQ. The CDR3 consists of 13 residues. The full variable domain, its missing parts supplied by reference TRBV5-1 and TRBJ2-7, is KAGVTQTPRYLIKTRGQQVTLSCSPISGHRSVSWYQQTPGQGLQFLFEYFSETQRNKGNFPGRFSGRQFSNSRSEMNVSTLELGDSALYLCASSLDTSYEQYFGPGTRLTVT.

The chain links TRBV24-1 to TRBJ2-2; TRBD2 might be the D (5 bases). Trimming took off 3 bases at V and 5 bases at J, with 9 bases between the two ends. Germline V CDR1 and CDR2: KGHDR, SFDVKD. CDR3 length: 14 amino acids. DNA for the CDR3: TGTGCCACCAGTGATACTAGGGAGACCGGGGAGCTGTTTTTT. Its protein is CATSDTRETGELFF.

The chain employs TRBV4-3 and TRBJ1-2; no clear D gene. The V end was cut by 8 bases, the J end by 4 bases, with 17 bases between. Germline V gene lookup returns CDR1 LGHNA and CDR2 YSLEER. CDR3 length: 14 amino acids. The CDR3 sequence: CASSAASSSYGYTF. DNA of the CDR3: TGCGCCAGCTCCGCGGCTTCAAGTAGCTATGGCTACACCTTC.